Listed here are 2 T cell receptor beta chains from one sample, sequenced in a study of cytomegalovirus exposure and HLA in healthy donors. The study ran its PCR with 60 Vbeta and 13 Jbeta primers. Sequencing was performed with immunoSEQ multiplex PCR; in TCRdb, only in-frame clones are kept and a portion is missing. The table includes about 160,000 clones, roughly 80% detected once. The sample consisted of PBMCs. Source of these receptors: a woman aged 40 to 49 in good health and CMV-seronegative.

V usage is TRBV5-6 and J usage is TRBJ2-5, with D perhaps matching TRBD2 (6 bases). The CDR3 loop spans 13 amino acids. Germline V gene lookup returns CDR1 SGHDT and CDR2 YYEEEE. V lost 4 bases and J lost 6, with 13 bases in between. The CDR3 sequence is CASSPGDRQTQYF. In DNA form, the CDR3 reads TGTGCCAGCAGCCCGGGGGATAGACAGACCCAGTACTTC.

This clone appeared a single time. V is TRBV29-1 and J is TRBJ2-5; maybe TRBD2 (5 bases). This CDR3 has 12 residues. Germline V gene data show CDR1 as SQVTM and CDR2 as ANQGSEA. CDR3 sequence (DNA): TGCACCCCAAGGAGGCGTCGGGAGACCCAGTACTTC. Its translation: CTPRRRRETQYF. The full variable domain, rest sourced from reference TRBV29-1 and TRBJ2-5, is SAVISQKPSRDICQRGTSLTIQCQVDSQVTMMFWYRQQPGQSLTLIATANQGSEATYESGFVIDKFPISRPNLTFSTLTVSNMSPEDSSIYLCTPRRRRETQYFGPGTRLLVL.